These 17 T cell receptor beta chains originate from one sample sequenced in a study of response to subunit inactivated influenza vaccine. TCRdb analysed the RT-PCR reads with MiXCR anew, one entry per CDR3 protein. This sample has about 540,000 distinct CDR3 sequences, with approximately 20% found just once. These data also formed part of another study, on T cells expressing NK-cell markers. This second study says: TCR beta cDNA was generated via 5'RACE template switching incorporating UMIs.

The sequenced sample was CD4+ T cells sorted from PBMCs, obtained less than 13 days after vaccination. The receptors were sampled from a man in his fifties who received an inactivated influenza vaccine.

This chain joins TRBV7-2 and TRBJ2-3; D possibly corresponds to TRBD2 (6 bases). Per germline, CDR1 SGHTA and CDR2 FQGNSA. The CDR3 spans 16 residues. The V end was cut by 5 bases, the J end by 3 bases, with 18 bases between. CDR3 sequence (DNA): TGTGCCAGCAGCCCTGTAGGGCTCCGGGGGACAGATACGCAGTATTTT. It yields the protein CASSPVGLRGTDTQYF.

The V and J genes are TRBV14 and TRBJ2-2, with TRBD2 matching 7 bases. J lost 4 bases, V lost 0 bases, and 2 bases had no gene match. CDR3 size: 15 residues. CDR1 SGHDN and CDR2 FVKESK come from the germline V gene. The CDR3 is CASSQDWGGTGELFF. The CDR3 DNA follows: TGTGCCAGCAGCCAAGATTGGGGGGGCACCGGGGAGCTGTTTTTT.

This clonotype has only a few counts. The chain has TRBV12-3 or TRBV12-4 and TRBJ1-1; possible D gene TRBD1, 6 bases. This CDR3 is 14 amino acids long. Trimming shortened V by 6 bases and J by 4 bases, and 15 bases separated the two germline ends. The CDR3 DNA reads TGTGCCAGCAGCTGGCGACAGGAGGCCACTGAAGCTTTCTTT. Translating it yields CASSWRQEATEAFF.

Note on this clonotype: It may be a read error: a sequence one base away is much more abundant. The V call is TRBV6-5, the J call TRBJ2-2, with D possibly TRBD1 on 6 matching bases. From germline, CDR1 is MNHEY and CDR2 SVGAGI. The CDR3 covers 15 residues. This chain's CDR3 is CASSYSDRNTGELSF. CDR3 bases: TGTGCCAGCAGTTACTCCGACAGGAACACCGGGGAGCTGTCTTTT.

The CDR3 DNA follows: TGCAGTGCTTCCCCCCGGGACAGGGGGCTGTGGGGAGAGACCCAGTACTTC. Protein sequence: CSASPRDRGLWGETQYF. The chain is built from TRBV20-1 and TRBJ2-5; 12 bases align to TRBD1. The CDR3 runs to 17 residues. Germline values: CDR1 DFQATT, CDR2 SNEGSKA (reference sequence). V dropped 5 bases and J dropped 4; count of bases not matched to a gene: 14.

The genes are TRBV5-1 and TRBJ2-7; 7 bases line up with TRBD1. Looked up from germline, CDR1 is SGHRS and CDR2 is YFSETQ. V lost 4 bases, J lost 1 base, and 2 bases stayed unmatched. The CDR3 length is 13 residues. In DNA, the CDR3 is TGCGCCAGCAGCGGACAGGCTTCCTACGAGCAGTACTTC. This gives the protein CASSGQASYEQYF.

This sequence joins TRBV12-3 or TRBV12-4 and TRBJ2-2; 7 nucleotides agree with TRBD1. This CDR3 spans 15 amino acids. The junction had 4 bases not matched to a gene; V was cut back by 6 bases and J by 0 bases. The DNA for the CDR3 is TGTGCCAGCAGGCCCGGGACAGCGAACACCGGGGAGCTGTTTTTT. The encoded protein is CASRPGTANTGELFF.

The V gene is TRBV7-2, the J gene TRBJ2-1; the match to TRBD2 covers 10 bases. Per the germline V gene, CDR1 is SGHTA and CDR2 is FQGNSA. The CDR3 extends over 19 amino acids. V lost 1 base to trimming and J lost 0 bases; unmatched junction nucleotides: 9. CDR3 amino acids: CASSLGLAGAIRSYNEQFF. In DNA, the CDR3 is TGTGCCAGCAGCTTAGGGCTAGCGGGAGCTATCCGCTCCTACAATGAGCAGTTCTTC.

This chain joins TRBV10-3 and TRBJ2-5, with TRBD2 matching 11 bases. The ends lost 8 bases at V and 5 bases at J; junction bases unmatched: 4. The CDR3 has 13 amino acids. Germline V CDR1 and CDR2: ENHRY, SYGVKD. The CDR3 DNA follows: TGTGCCATCCGGCCTAGCGGGAGGGAGACCCAGTACTTC. Protein sequence: CAIRPSGRETQYF.

This clonotype has more than one count but fewer than ten. The chain employs TRBV5-6 and TRBJ2-3; D ambiguous. In germline, CDR1 is SGHDT, CDR2 YYEEEE. The CDR3 runs 15 residues. V lost 2 bases and J 2 bases, leaving 12 bases between the germline ends. The CDR3 coding sequence is TGTGCCAGCAGCTTTGGTATCGGATTCACAGATACGCAGTATTTT. Protein: CASSFGIGFTDTQYF.

The chain links TRBV5-1 to TRBJ2-7; D is undetermined. The V gene's germline CDR1 is SGHRS and CDR2 YFSETQ. This CDR3 is 14 amino acids long. Between the trimmed V and J ends, which lost 0 bases and 3 bases, there was a span of 10 bases. The CDR3 nucleotides are TGCGCCAGCAGCTTGGGTATAGGTTTCTACGAGCAGTACTTC. Amino acid sequence: CASSLGIGFYEQYF.

This clonotype occurred a few times. The V and J genes are TRBV6-2 or TRBV6-3 and TRBJ1-1; 11 bases are a match to TRBD1. The CDR3 sequence is 15 residues long. Germline V gene sequence: CDR1 MNHEY, CDR2 SVGEGT. Germline trimming cut 5 bases from V and 4 bases from J; bases unmatched to any gene: 6. CDR3: CASSHRDRGGTEAFF. In nucleotides, the CDR3 is TGTGCCAGCAGTCACCGGGACAGGGGGGGCACTGAAGCTTTCTTT.

The chain links TRBV27 to TRBJ2-3; D remains unclear. The CDR3 is 15 amino acids. Trimming took off 6 bases at V and 3 bases at J, with 16 bases between the two ends. Germline V gene lookup returns CDR1 MNHEY and CDR2 SMNVEV (reference sequence). The CDR3 DNA reads as TGTGCCAGCAGCCGAGCCCAACCCTGGACAGATACGCAGTATTTT. It codes for CASSRAQPWTDTQYF.

This chain links TRBV18 with TRBJ2-7; TRBD1 or TRBD2 may be the D gene (5 bases each). The CDR3 totals 19 residues. Germline-derived CDR1 and CDR2 are KGHSH and LQKENI. V dropped 0 bases and J dropped 2 bases, with 23 bases sitting between them. The CDR3 protein is CASSPPVGPPRDVPYEQYF. The CDR3 DNA sequence: TGTGCCAGCTCACCACCCGTTGGACCCCCCCGGGACGTACCCTACGAGCAGTACTTC.

The chain uses TRBV7-8 and TRBJ2-3, with 8 nucleotides matching TRBD2. The junction had 12 bases not matched to a gene; V was cut back by 7 bases and J by 0 bases. The CDR3 runs 17 residues. CDR1 SGHVS and CDR2 FQNEAQ come from the germline V gene. DNA of the CDR3: TGTGCCAGCACGCAAGGCGGGGGGAGCGGGAGCACAGATACGCAGTATTTT. Its protein product is CASTQGGGSGSTDTQYF.

This clonotype was counted between two and nine times. The CDR3 is CASSYPMDGANVLTF. CDR3 sequence (DNA): TGTGCCAGCAGTTACCCCATGGATGGGGCCAACGTCCTGACTTTC. The chain joins TRBV6-2 or TRBV6-3 to TRBJ2-6; unclear D gene. The CDR3 has 15 residues. Looked up from germline, CDR1 is MNHEY and CDR2 is SVGEGT. Trimming cost V 2 bases and J 3 bases, with 8 bases left between them.

The CDR3 reads CASSESSGGTQYF. The DNA for the CDR3 is TGTGCCAGCAGCGAGAGTAGCGGGGGGACGCAGTATTTT. V is TRBV7-2 and J is TRBJ2-3, with 10 nucleotides matching TRBD2. This CDR3 comprises 13 residues. With 5 bases clipped from V and 9 bases from J, the junction kept 5 bases outside the gene matches. Germline V gives CDR1 SGHTA, CDR2 FQGNSA.